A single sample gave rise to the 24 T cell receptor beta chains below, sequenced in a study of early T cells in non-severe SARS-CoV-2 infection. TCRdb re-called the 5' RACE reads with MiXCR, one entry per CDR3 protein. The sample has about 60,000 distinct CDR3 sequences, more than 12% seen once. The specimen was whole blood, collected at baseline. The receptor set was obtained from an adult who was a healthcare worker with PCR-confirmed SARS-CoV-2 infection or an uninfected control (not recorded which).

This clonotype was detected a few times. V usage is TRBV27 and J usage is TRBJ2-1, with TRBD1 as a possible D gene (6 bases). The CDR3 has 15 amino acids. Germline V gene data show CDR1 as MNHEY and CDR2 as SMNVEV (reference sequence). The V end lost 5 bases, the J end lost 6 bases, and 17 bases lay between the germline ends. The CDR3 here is CASSDSRDNSNEQFF. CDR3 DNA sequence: TGTGCCAGCAGTGACAGCAGGGACAATTCCAATGAGCAGTTCTTC.

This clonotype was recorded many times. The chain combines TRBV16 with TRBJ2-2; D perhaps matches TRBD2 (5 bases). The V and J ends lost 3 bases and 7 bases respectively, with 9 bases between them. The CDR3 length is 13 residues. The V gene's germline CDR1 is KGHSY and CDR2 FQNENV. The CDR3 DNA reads TGTGCCAGCAGCCAGTATGGAGGCGGGGAGCTGTTTTTT. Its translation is CASSQYGGGELFF.

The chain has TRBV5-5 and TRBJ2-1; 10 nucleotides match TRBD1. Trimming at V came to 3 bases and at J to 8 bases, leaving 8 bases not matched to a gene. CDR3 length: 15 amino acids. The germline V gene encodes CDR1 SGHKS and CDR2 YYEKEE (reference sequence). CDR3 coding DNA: TGTGCCAGCAGCTCACCGGGACAGGGGTTCGATGAGCAGTTCTTC. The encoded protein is CASSSPGQGFDEQFF.

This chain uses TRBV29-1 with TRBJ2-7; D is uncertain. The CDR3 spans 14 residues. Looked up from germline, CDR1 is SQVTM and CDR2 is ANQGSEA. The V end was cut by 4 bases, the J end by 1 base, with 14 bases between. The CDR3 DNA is TGCAGCGTTGTCCCGGCCACACGATCCTACGAGCAGTACTTC. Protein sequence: CSVVPATRSYEQYF.

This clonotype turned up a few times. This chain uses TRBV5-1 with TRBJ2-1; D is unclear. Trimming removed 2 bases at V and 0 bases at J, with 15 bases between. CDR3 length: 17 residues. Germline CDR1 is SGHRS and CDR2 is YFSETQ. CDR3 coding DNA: TGCGCCAGCAGCTTCCTACCGACGGCAGGCTCCTACAATGAGCAGTTCTTC. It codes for CASSFLPTAGSYNEQFF.

The CDR3 loop is CASSLNPYGYTF. CDR3 bases: TGTGCCAGCAGCCTAAATCCCTATGGCTACACCTTC. V usage is TRBV7-2 and J usage is TRBJ1-2; D ambiguous. CDR3 length: 12 residues. With 5 bases removed from V and 4 bases from J, the gap between germline ends came to 8 bases. CDR1 is SGHTA and CDR2 is FQGNSA in the germline V gene.

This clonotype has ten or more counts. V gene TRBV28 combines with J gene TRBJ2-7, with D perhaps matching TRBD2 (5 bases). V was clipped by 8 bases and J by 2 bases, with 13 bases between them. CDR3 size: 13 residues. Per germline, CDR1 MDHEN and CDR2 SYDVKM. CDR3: CASGGRAPYEQYF. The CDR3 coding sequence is TGTGCCAGCGGCGGGCGGGCCCCCTACGAGCAGTACTTC.

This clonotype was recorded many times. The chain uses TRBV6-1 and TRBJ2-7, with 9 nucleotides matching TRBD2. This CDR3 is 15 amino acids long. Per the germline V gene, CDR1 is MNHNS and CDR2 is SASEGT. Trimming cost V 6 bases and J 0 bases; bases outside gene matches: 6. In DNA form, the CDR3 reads TGTGCCAGCAGGACCGGACTAGCGCCCTCCTACGAGCAGTACTTC. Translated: CASRTGLAPSYEQYF.

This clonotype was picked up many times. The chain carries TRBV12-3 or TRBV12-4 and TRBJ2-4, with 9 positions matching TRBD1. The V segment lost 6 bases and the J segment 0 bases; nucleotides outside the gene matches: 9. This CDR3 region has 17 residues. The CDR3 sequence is CASRKTRDREAKNIQYF. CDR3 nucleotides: TGTGCCAGCAGAAAGACCCGGGACAGGGAAGCCAAAAACATTCAGTACTTC.

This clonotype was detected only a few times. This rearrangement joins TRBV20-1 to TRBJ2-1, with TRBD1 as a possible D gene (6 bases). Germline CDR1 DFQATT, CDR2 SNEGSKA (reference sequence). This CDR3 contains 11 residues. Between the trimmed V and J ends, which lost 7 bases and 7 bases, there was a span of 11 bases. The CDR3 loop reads CSGGQANEQFF. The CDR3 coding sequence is TGCAGTGGGGGGCAGGCGAATGAGCAGTTCTTC.

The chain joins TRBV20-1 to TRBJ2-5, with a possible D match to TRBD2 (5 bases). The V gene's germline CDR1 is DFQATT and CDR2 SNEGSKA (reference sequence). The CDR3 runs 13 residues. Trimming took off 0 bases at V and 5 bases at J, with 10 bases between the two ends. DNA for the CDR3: TGCAGTGCTAGAGATTTTTCGGGGGAGACCCAGTACTTC. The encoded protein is CSARDFSGETQYF.

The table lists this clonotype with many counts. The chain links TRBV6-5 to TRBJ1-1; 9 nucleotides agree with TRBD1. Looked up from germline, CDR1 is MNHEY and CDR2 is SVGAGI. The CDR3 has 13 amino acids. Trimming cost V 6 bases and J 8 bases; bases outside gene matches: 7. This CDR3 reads CASSRDRDSEAFF. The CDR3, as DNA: TGTGCCAGCAGCCGGGACAGGGACTCCGAAGCTTTCTTT.

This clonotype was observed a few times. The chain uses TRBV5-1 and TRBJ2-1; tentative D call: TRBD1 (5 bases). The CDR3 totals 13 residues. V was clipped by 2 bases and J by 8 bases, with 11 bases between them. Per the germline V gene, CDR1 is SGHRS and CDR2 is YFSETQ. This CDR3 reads CASSFSQGDEQFF. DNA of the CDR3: TGCGCCAGCAGCTTTTCCCAGGGCGATGAGCAGTTCTTC. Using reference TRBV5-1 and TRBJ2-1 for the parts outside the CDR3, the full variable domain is KAGVTQTPRYLIKTRGQQVTLSCSPISGHRSVSWYQQTPGQGLQFLFEYFSETQRNKGNFPGRFSGRQFSNSRSEMNVSTLELGDSALYLCASSFSQGDEQFFGPGTRLTVL.

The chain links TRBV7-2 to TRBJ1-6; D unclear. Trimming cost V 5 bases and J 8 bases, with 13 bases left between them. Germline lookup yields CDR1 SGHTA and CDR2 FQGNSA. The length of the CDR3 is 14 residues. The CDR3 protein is CASSARPGDSPLHF. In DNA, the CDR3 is TGTGCCAGCAGCGCCCGGCCCGGGGATTCACCCCTCCACTTT.

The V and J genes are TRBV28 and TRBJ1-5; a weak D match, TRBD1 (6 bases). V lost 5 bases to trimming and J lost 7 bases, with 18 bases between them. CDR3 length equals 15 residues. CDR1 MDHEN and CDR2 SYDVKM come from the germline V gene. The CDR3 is CASSPPDRFEQPQHF. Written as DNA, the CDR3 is TGTGCCAGCAGTCCCCCCGACAGGTTCGAGCAGCCCCAGCATTTT.

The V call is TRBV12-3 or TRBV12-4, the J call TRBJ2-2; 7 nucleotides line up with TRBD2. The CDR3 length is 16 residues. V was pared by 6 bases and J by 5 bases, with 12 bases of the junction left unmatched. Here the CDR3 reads CASSLLGTTATGELFF. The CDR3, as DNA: TGTGCCAGCAGCCTACTGGGGACTACGGCGACCGGGGAGCTGTTTTTT.

This chain's CDR3 is CASSLTTGVYEQYF. In DNA form, the CDR3 reads TGTGCCAGCAGCTTAACGACCGGGGTGTACGAGCAGTACTTC. The chain has TRBV7-9 and TRBJ2-7; D perhaps matches TRBD2 (5 bases). Germline CDR1 and CDR2: SEHNR and FQNEAQ (reference sequence). V lost 2 bases and J lost 4, with 12 bases in between. The CDR3 spans 14 residues.

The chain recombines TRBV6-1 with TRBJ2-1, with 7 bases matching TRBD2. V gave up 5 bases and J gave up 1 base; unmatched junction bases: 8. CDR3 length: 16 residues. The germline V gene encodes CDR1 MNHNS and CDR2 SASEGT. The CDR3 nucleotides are TGTGCCAGCAGTTGGTGGGCCGGGGGGTCCTACAATGAGCAGTTCTTC. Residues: CASSWWAGGSYNEQFF.

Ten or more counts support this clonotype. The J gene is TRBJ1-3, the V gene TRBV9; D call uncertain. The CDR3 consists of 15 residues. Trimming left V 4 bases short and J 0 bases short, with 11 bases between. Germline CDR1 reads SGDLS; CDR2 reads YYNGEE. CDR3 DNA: TGTGCCAGCAGCCCCGTACAGAGCTCTGGAAACACCATATATTTT. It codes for CASSPVQSSGNTIYF. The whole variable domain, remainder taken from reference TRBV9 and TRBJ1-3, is DSGVTQTPKHLITATGQRVTLRCSPRSGDLSVYWYQQSLDQGLQFLIQYYNGEERAKGNILERFSAQQFPDLHSELNLSSLELGDSALYFCASSPVQSSGNTIYFGEGSWLTVV.

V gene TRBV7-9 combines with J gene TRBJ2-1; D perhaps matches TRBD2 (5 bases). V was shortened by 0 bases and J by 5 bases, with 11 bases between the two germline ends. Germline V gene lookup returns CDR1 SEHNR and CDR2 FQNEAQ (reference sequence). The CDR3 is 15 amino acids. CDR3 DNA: TGTGCCAGCAGCTTAGCGGGAGTCCGGGACAATGAGCAGTTCTTC. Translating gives CASSLAGVRDNEQFF.

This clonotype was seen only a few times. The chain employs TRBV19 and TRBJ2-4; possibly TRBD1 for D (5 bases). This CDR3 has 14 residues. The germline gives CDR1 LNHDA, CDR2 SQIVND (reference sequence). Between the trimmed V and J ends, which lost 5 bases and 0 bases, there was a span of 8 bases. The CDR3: CASSWGAAKNIQYF. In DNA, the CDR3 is TGTGCCAGTAGTTGGGGCGCAGCCAAAAACATTCAGTACTTC.

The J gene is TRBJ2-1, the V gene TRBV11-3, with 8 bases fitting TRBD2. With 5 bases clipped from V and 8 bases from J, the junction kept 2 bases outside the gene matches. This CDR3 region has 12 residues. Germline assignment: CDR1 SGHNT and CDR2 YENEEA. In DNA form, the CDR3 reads TGTGCCAGCAGCCCGGGGGGGGATGAGCAGTTCTTC. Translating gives CASSPGGDEQFF. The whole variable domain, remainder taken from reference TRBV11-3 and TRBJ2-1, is EAGVVQSPRYKIIEKKQPVAFWCNPISGHNTLYWYLQNLGQGPELLIRYENEEAVDDSQLPKDRFSAERLKGVDSTLKIQPAELGDSAVYLCASSPGGDEQFFGPGTRLTVL.

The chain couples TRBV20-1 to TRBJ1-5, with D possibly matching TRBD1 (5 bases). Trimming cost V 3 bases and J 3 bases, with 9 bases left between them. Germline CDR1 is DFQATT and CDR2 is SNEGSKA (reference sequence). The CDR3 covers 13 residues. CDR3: CSARQGVNQPQHF. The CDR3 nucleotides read TGCAGTGCTAGGCAAGGGGTCAATCAGCCCCAGCATTTT.

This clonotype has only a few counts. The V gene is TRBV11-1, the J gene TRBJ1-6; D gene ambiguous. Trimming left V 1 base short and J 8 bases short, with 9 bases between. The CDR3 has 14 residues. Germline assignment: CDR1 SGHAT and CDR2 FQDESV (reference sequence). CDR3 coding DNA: TGTGCCAGCAGCTTAGGTCGGAAGGATTCACCCCTCCACTTT. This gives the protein CASSLGRKDSPLHF. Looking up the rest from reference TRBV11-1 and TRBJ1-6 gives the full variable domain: EAEVAQSPRYKITEKSQAVAFWCDPISGHATLYWYRQILGQGPELLVQFQDESVVDDSQLPKDRFSAERLKGVDSTLKIQPAELGDSAMYLCASSLGRKDSPLHFGNGTRLTVT.